The clone carrying this T cell receptor (beta chain) ranks as medium-sized. This sample is part of a study of blood T cell repertoires in COVID-19. Turning to the study itself: The United States, Italy and Spain were the sources of the acute and convalescent COVID-19 samples. The cDNA or gDNA used as material had been derived from T cells, B-cell-depleted T cells, or PBMCs.

Original processing methods: Reference gene primer amplification gave estimated nucleated cell counts. Sequencing was performed with immunoSEQ multiplex PCR; in TCRdb, only in-frame clones are kept and a portion is missing. The DNA gave D and trimming, while V, J and clone size come from that table. This sample has more than 20,000 clones; around 79% occur once, and the top ten carry about 15%. In germline, CDR1 is MNHEY, CDR2 SMNVEV (reference sequence). V was pared by 3 bases and J by 8 bases, with 6 bases of the junction left unmatched. The CDR3 sequence is 13 residues long. This clonotype originated in a man older than 75 with active or convalescent COVID-19. This chain connects TRBV27 to TRBJ1-2; 7 nucleotides line up with TRBD1. Material for sequencing was peripheral blood. DNA of the CDR3: TGTGCCAGCAGTTTTGCGACAGGGCTCGGCTACACCTTC. Translating it yields CASSFATGLGYTF.